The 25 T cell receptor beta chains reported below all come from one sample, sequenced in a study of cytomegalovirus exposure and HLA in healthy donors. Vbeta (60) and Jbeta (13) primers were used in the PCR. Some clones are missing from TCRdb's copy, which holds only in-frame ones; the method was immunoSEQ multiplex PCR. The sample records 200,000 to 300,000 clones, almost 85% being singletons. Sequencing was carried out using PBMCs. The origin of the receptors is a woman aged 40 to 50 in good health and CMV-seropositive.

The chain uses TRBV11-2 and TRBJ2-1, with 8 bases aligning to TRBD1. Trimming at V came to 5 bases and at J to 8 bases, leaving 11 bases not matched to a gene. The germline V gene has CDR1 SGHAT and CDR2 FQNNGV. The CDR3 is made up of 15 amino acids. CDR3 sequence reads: CASSAPGQDLDEQFF. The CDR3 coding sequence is TGTGCCAGCAGCGCACCGGGACAGGATTTAGATGAGCAGTTCTTC.

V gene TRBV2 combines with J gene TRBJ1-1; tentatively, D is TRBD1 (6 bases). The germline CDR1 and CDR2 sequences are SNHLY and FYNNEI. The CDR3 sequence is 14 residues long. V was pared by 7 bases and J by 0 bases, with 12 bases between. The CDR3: CASIRDRLNTEAFF. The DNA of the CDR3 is TGTGCCAGCATTCGAGACAGGTTGAACACTGAAGCTTTCTTT.

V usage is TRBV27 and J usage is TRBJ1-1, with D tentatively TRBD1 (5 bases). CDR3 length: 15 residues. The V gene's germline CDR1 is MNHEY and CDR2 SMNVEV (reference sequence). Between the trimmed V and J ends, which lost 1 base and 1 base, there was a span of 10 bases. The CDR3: CASSLLGGANTEAFF. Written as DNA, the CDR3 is TGTGCCAGCAGTTTATTGGGAGGGGCGAACACTGAAGCTTTCTTT.

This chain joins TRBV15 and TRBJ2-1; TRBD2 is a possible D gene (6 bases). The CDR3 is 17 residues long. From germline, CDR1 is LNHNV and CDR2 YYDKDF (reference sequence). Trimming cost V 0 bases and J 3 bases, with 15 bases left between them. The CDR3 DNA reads TGTGCCACCAGCAGAGATAGTTTGGGACTCTACTACAATGAGCAGTTCTTC. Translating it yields CATSRDSLGLYYNEQFF.

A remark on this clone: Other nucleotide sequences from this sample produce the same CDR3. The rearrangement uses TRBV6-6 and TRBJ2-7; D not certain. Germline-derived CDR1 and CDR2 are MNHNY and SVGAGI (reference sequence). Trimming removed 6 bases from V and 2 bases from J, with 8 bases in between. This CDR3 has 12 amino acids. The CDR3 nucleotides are TGTGCCAGCAGCGGGTCGACCTACGAGCAGTACTTC. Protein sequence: CASSGSTYEQYF.

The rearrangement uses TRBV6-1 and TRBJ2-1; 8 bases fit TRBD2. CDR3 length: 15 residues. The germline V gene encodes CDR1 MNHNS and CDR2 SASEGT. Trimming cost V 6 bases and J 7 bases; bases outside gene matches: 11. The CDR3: CASSAGTSFSNEQFF. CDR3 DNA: TGTGCCAGCAGCGCTGGGACTAGTTTTTCGAATGAGCAGTTCTTC.

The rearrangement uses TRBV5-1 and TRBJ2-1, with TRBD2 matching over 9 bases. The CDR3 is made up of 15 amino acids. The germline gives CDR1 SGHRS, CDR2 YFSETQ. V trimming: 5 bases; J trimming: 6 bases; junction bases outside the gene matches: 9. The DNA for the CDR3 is TGCGCCAGCAGTCCGACTAGCGGCCACCTCAATGAGCAGTTCTTC. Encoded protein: CASSPTSGHLNEQFF.

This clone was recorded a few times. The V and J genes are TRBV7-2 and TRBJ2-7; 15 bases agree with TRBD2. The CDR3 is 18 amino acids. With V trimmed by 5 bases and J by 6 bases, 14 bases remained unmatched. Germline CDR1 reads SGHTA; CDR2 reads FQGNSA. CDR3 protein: CASSTGLAGGRVSGEQYF. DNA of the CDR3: TGTGCCAGCAGCACAGGACTAGCGGGAGGGCGGGTTTCTGGCGAGCAGTACTTC.

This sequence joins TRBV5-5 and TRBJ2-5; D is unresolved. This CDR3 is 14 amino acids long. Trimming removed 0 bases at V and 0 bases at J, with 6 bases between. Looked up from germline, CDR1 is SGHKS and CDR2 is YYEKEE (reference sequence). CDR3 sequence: CASSLVQYQETQYF. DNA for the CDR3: TGTGCCAGCAGCTTGGTACAGTACCAAGAGACCCAGTACTTC.

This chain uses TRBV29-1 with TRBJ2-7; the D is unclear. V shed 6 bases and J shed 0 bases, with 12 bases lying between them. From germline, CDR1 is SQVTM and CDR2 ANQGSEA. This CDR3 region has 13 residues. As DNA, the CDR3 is TGCAGCGTCTCAAAACAAGACTCCTACGAGCAGTACTTC. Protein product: CSVSKQDSYEQYF.

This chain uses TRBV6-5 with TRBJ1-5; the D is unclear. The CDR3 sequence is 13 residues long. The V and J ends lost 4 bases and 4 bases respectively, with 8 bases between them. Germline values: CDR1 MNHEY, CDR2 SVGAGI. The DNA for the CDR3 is TGTGCCAGCAGTTCACCAGAAAATCAGCCCCAGCATTTT. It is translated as CASSSPENQPQHF.

The CDR3 nucleotides read TGTGCCTGGAAGATAGGCGGGACAGGTGAAGCTTTCTTT. Its translation: CAWKIGGTGEAFF. The chain joins TRBV30 to TRBJ1-1; 8 positions agree with TRBD1. The junction had 8 bases not matched to a gene; V was cut back by 4 bases and J by 7 bases. Germline assignment: CDR1 GTSNPN and CDR2 SVGIG (reference sequence). The length of the CDR3 is 13 residues.

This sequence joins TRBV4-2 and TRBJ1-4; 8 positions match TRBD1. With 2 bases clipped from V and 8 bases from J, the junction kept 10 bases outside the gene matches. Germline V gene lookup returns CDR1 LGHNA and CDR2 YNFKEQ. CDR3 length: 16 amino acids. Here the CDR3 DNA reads TGTGCCAGCAGCCAACTGCAGGACAGGGCCGGGGAAAAACTGTTTTTT. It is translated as CASSQLQDRAGEKLFF.

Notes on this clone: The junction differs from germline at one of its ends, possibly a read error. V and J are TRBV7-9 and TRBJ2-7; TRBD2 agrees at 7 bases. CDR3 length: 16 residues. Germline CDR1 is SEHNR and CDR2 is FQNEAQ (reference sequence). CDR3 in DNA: TGTTCCAGCCCCCCCCGGGGGGAGGGAGGGTCGATCGAGCAGTACTTC. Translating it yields CSSPPRGEGGSIEQYF.

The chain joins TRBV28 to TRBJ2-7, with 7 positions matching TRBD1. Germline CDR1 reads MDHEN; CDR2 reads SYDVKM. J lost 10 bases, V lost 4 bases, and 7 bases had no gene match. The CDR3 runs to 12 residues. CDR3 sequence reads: CASSSSDRPQYF. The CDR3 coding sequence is TGTGCCAGCAGTTCGTCGGACAGGCCACAGTACTTC. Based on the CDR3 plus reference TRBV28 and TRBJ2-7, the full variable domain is DVKVTQSSRYLVKRTGEKVFLECVQDMDHENMFWYRQDPGLGLRLIYFSYDVKMKEKGDIPEGYSVSREKKERFSLILESASTNQTSMYLCASSSSDRPQYFGPGTRLTVT.

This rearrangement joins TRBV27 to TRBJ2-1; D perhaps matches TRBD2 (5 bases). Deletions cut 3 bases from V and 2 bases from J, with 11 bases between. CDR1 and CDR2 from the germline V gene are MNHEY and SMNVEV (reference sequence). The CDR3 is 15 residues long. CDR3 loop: CASSFVEGPYNEQFF. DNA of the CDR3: TGTGCCAGCAGTTTTGTTGAGGGTCCCTACAATGAGCAGTTCTTC.

This CDR3 reads CASSLGAGMNTEAFF. Written as DNA, the CDR3 is TGTGCCAGCAGCTTAGGAGCGGGTATGAACACTGAAGCTTTCTTT. J is TRBJ1-1 and V is TRBV7-9; D unresolved. The germline gives CDR1 SEHNR, CDR2 FQNEAQ (reference sequence). The CDR3 is 15 residues long. V lost 1 base and J lost 0, with 9 bases in between.

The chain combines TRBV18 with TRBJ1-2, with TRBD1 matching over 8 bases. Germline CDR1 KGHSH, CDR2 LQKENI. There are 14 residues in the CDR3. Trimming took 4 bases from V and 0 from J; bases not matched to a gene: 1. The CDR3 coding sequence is TGTGCCAGCTCACGGGGACAGGCTAACTATGGCTACACCTTC. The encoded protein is CASSRGQANYGYTF.

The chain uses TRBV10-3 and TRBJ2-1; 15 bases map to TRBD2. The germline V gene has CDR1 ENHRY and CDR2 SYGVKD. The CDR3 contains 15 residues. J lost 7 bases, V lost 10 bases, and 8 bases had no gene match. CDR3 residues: CATGLAGGGGNEQFF. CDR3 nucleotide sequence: TGTGCCACCGGACTAGCGGGAGGGGGTGGGAATGAGCAGTTCTTC.

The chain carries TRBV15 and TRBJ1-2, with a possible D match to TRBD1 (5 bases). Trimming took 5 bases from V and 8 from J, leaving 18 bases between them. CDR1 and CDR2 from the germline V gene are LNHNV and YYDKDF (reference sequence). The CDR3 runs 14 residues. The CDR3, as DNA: TGTGCCACCAGCGGGTCTACAGCTAGGGGAGGCTACACCTTC. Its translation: CATSGSTARGGYTF.

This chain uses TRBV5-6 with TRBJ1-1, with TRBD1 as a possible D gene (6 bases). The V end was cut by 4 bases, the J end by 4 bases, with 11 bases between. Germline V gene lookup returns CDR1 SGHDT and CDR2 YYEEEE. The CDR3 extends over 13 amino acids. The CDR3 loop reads CASSEGGGTEAFF. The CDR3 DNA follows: TGTGCCAGCAGCGAGGGAGGGGGCACTGAAGCTTTCTTT.

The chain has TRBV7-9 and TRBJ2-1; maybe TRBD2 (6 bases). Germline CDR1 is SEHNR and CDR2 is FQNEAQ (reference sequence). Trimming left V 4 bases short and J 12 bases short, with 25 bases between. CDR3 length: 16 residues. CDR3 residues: CASSSWAVAVGFGQFF. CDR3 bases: TGTGCCAGCAGCTCCTGGGCAGTAGCGGTGGGGTTTGGGCAGTTCTTC.

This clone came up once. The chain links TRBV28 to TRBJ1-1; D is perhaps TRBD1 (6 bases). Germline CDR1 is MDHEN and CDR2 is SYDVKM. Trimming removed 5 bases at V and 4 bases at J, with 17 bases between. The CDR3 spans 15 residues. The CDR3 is CASSRLLPRGTEAFF. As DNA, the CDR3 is TGTGCCAGCAGTAGATTACTCCCCAGGGGCACTGAAGCTTTCTTT.

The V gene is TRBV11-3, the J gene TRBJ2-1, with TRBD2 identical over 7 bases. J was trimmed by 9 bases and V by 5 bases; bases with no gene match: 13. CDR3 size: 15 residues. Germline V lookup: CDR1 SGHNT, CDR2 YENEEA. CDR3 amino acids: CASSVLGYPGGEQFF. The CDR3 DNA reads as TGTGCCAGCAGCGTCTTGGGATATCCGGGAGGTGAGCAGTTCTTC.

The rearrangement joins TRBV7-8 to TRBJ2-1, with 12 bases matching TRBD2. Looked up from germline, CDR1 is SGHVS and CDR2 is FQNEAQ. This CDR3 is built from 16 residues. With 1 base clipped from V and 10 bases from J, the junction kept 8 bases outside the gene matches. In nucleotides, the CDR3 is TGTGCCAGCAGCTTAGTTCGCCCTAGCGGGGGGGTAGAGCAGTTCTTC. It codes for CASSLVRPSGGVEQFF.